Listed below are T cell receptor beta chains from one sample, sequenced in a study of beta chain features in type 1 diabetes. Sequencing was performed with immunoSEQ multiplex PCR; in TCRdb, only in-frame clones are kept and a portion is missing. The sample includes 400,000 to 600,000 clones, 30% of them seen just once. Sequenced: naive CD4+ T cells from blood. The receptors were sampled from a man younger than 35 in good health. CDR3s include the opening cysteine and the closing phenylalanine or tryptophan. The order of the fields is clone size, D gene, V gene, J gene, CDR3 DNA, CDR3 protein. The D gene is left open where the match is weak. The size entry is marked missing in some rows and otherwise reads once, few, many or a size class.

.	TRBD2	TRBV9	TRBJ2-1	TGTGCCAGCAGCGTTAGGACTAGCGGGCCGCCCTACAATGAGCAGTTCTTC	CASSVRTSGPPYNEQFF
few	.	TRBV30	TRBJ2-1	TGTGCCTGGAGTGTAGCGTTAGGGGATGAGCAGTTCTTC	CAWSVALGDEQFF
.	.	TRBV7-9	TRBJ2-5	TGTGCCAGCGGAAAAAGTCGCAGCCCCTCGGGATCCCAGTACTTC	CASGKSRSPSGSQYF
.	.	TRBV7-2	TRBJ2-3	TGTGCCGAAGTCCGGGACATCCGCACAGATACGCAGTATTTT	CAEVRDIRTDTQYF
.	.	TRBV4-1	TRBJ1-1	TGCGCCAGCAGCCAAGATCGGGGCCGGCCGAACACTGAAGCTTTCTTT	CASSQDRGRPNTEAFF
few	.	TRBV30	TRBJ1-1	TGTGCCTGGAGCCTTACAGGGTTTGTCGCTTTCTTT	CAWSLTGFVAFF
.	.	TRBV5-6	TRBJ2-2	TGTGCCAGCAGCTTGGGGCAAACCGGGGAGCTGTTTTTT	CASSLGQTGELFF
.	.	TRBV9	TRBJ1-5	TGTGCCAGCAGCGTAGGGACGGCCTTCAATCAGCCCCAGCATTTT	CASSVGTAFNQPQHF
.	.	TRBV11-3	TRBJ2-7	TGTGCCAGCAGCTTAGATGGGGACCGTTACTACGAGCAGTACTTC	CASSLDGDRYYEQYF
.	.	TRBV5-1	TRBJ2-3	TGCGCCAGCAGTCATATAGCGGACTACACAGATACGCAGTATTTT	CASSHIADYTDTQYF
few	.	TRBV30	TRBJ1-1	TGTGCCTACGGCCGAGCTGGGGTGGCTTTCTTT	CAYGRAGVAFF
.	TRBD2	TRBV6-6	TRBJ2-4	TGTGCCAGCAGTTACCAGGCGGGAGCAGCGGACATTCAGTACTTC	CASSYQAGAADIQYF
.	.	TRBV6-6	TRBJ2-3	TGTGCCAGCCGGCCCCGAGGAACAGTCAGCACAGATACGCAGTATTTT	CASRPRGTVSTDTQYF
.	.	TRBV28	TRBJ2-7	TGTGCCAGCAGTTTTCTTGGCGGAGTTCAGGGGGAGCAGTACTTC	CASSFLGGVQGEQYF
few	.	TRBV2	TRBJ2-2	TGTGCCAGCAGTTCCCAGGGTGACACCGGGGAGCTGTTTTTT	CASSSQGDTGELFF
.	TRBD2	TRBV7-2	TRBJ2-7	TGTGCCAGCAGCTGGGGACTAGCGGGCTACGAGCAGTACTTC	CASSWGLAGYEQYF
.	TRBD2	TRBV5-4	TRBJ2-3	TGTGCCAGCAGCTTAATTCTAGCGGGAGGCACAGATACGCAGTATTTT	CASSLILAGGTDTQYF
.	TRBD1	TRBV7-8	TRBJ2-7	TGTGCCAGCAGCTCCCCCGGCGGGACAGGGTTCTACGAGCAGTACTTC	CASSSPGGTGFYEQYF
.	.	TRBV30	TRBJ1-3	TGTGCCTGGAGTGTAAGGGGGTCTGGAAACACCATATATTTT	CAWSVRGSGNTIYF
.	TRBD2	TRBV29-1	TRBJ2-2	TGCAGCGTCGGTAGCGGGAAGGACACCGGGGAGCTGTTTTTT	CSVGSGKDTGELFF
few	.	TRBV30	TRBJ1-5	TGTGCCTGGAGTGCAGTCGGCCTCAATCAGCCCCAGCATTTT	CAWSAVGLNQPQHF
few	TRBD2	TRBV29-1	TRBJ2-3	TGCAGCGTTGCCGGGACTAGTGGGGGGCCAGATACGCAGTATTTT	CSVAGTSGGPDTQYF
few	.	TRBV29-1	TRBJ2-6	TGCAGCGTCTCCCAATCCCTGACGGGGGCCAACGTCCTGACTTTC	CSVSQSLTGANVLTF
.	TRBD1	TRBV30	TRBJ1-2	TGTGCCTGGAGTTCAAGGACAGGTGGACCTTTTTGGGGCTACACCTTC	CAWSSRTGGPFWGYTF
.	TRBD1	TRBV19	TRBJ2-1	TGTGCCAGTAGTATGGAGACAGGGTCCGAGCAGTTCTTC	CASSMETGSEQFF
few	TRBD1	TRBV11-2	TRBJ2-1	TGTGCCAGCAGCCCCCGGACAGGGGTCTCCTACAATGAGCAGTTCTTC	CASSPRTGVSYNEQFF
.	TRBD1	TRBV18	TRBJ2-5	TGTGCCAGCTCACCACTGACAGGGACGGAGACCCAGTACTTC	CASSPLTGTETQYF
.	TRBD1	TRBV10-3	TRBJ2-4	TGTGCCATCAGTGAGGGCGGGACAGGCGGAAACATTCAGTACTTC	CAISEGGTGGNIQYF
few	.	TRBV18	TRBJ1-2	TGTGCCAGCTCACCTGGCGGACCTAACTATGGCTACACCTTC	CASSPGGPNYGYTF
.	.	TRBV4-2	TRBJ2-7	TGTGCCAGCAGCCAGGAAGGACGTCCTCGAGACTACGAGCAGTACTTC	CASSQEGRPRDYEQYF
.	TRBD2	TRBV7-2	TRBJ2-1	TGTGCCAGCAGCCCGACTAGCGGCGGGGTCAATGAGCAGTTCTTC	CASSPTSGGVNEQFF
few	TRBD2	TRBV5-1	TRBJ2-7	TGCGCCAGCAGCGTTGGCGGTAGCGGGGGGAGCTCCTACGAGCAGTACTTC	CASSVGGSGGSSYEQYF
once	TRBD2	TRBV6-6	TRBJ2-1	TGTGCCAGCCTTCCGACTAGCGGGAGCTACAATGAGCAGTTCTTC	CASLPTSGSYNEQFF
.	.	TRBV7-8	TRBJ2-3	TGTGCCAGCAGCTTGGGGGGCACAGATACGCAGTATTTT	CASSLGGTDTQYF
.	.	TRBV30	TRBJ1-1	TGTGCCTGGAGACCGGGGGCTACTGAAGCTTTCTTT	CAWRPGATEAFF
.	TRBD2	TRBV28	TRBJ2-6	TGTGCGACCGAAGCGGGGGGCGCCACGGCCAACGTCCTGACTTTC	CATEAGGATANVLTF
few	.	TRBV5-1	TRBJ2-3	TGCGCCAGCAGCCCTGCAGGGGATACGCAGTATTTT	CASSPAGDTQYF
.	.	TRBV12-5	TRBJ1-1	TGTGCTAGTGGCTTGACATCCTCCACTGAAGCTTTCTTT	CASGLTSSTEAFF
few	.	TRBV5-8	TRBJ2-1	TGTGCCAGCAGCACAATAGTAGCGCATGAGCAGTTCTTC	CASSTIVAHEQFF
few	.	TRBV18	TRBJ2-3	TGTGCCAGCTCACTCGTAGCGGCGGACACAGATACGCAGTATTTT	CASSLVAADTDTQYF
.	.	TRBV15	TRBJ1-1	TGTGCCACCAGCAGATCGACGGGAACTGAAGCTTTCTTT	CATSRSTGTEAFF
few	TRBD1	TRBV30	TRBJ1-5	TGTGCCTGGAGTCGACAGGGGAATCAGCCCCAGCATTTT	CAWSRQGNQPQHF
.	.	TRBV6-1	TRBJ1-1	TGTGCCAGTAGCCAGGGCAGTGAGGCTGAAGCTTTCTTT	CASSQGSEAEAFF
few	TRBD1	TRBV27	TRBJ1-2	TGTGCCAGCAGTTTATACAGGGGGGTACGCTATGGCTACACCTTC	CASSLYRGVRYGYTF
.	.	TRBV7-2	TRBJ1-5	TGTGCCAGCAGCTTCGATCAGGGGCGGAATCAGCCCCAGCATTTT	CASSFDQGRNQPQHF
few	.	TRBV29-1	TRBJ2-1	TGCAGCGTCGCTGGACCAGAAAAGGGCAATGAGCAGTTCTTC	CSVAGPEKGNEQFF